A single T cell receptor (beta chain) is shown here with its context. Germline and junction disagree at one end, which may indicate a read error. This sample is part of a study of T cell repertoires in cytomegalovirus infection. On the study more broadly: Shared public TCR beta signatures pointed to both CMV infection and a matching HLA type.

TCRdb fed the reads into MiXCR, producing one record per CDR3 protein. The top ten clones hold around 3.2% of a sample with fewer than 200,000 distinct CDR3 sequences, approximately 19% of them seen once. CDR3 length equals 11 residues. V and J are TRBV12-3 or TRBV12-4 and TRBJ1-2; D is unclear. The material sequenced was PBMCs. The sequence came from a human donor in good health (CMV status not recorded). Some clones in this sample may be carry-over from other donors' samples. The CDR3 sequence is CATEAHYGYPF. CDR3 in DNA: TGTGCTACCGAGGCACACTATGGCTACCCCTTC.